This entry concerns a single T cell receptor (beta chain). Its specificity is unknown. This sample was included in a study of cytomegalovirus exposure and HLA in healthy donors. Study-level results: Among CMV-associated TCR beta chains, most appeared HLA-restricted in a later analysis. In a later analysis, V- and J-gene trimming of beta chains associated with a DCLRE1C missense variant, replicated independently.

It was with 60 Vbeta and 13 Jbeta primers that the PCR ran. Profiled with immunoSEQ multiplex PCR; TCRdb holds only in-frame clones, not every one. Found here are about 94,000 clones, roughly 77% of them singletons; the top ten hold 9% to 12%. This sequence was found in a human donor in good health. The sample taken for sequencing was PBMCs.

This CDR3 reads CASSLGYSSVSYEQYF. The CDR3 region has the DNA TGTGCCAGCAGCTTAGGATACAGTTCAGTCTCCTACGAGCAGTACTTC. The J gene is TRBJ2-7, the V gene TRBV11-2; D not resolved. Germline assignment: CDR1 SGHAT and CDR2 FQNNGV. The V gene lost 1 base and the J gene lost 0 bases, with 13 bases spanning the gap. This CDR3 has 16 residues.